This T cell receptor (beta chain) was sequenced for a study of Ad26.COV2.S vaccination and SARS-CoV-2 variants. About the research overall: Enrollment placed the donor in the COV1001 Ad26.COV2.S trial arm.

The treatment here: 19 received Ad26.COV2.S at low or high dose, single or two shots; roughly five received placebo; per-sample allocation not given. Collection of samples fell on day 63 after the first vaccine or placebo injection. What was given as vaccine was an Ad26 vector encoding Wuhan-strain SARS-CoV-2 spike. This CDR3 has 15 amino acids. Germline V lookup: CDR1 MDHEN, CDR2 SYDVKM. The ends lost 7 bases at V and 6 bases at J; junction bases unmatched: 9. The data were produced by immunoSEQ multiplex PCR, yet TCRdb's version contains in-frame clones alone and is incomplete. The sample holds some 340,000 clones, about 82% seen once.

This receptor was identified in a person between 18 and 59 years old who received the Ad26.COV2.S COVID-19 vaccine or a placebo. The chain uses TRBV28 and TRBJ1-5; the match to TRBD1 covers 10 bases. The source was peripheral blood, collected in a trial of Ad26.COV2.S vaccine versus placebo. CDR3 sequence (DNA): TGTGCCAGCATCTCAGACAGGGGGCTGATTCAGCCCCAGCATTTT. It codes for CASISDRGLIQPQHF.